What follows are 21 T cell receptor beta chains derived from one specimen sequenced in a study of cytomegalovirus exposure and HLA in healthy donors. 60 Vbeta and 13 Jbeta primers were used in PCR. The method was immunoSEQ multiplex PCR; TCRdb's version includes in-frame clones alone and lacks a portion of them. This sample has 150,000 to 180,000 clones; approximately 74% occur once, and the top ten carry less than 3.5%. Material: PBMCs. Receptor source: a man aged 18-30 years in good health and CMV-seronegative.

The CDR3 region has the DNA TGTGCCAGCAGCTGGGCCGGTCGGTCCACTGAAGCTTTCTTT. Translating it yields CASSWAGRSTEAFF. The V and J genes are TRBV7-9 and TRBJ1-1, with D unresolved. This CDR3 has 14 amino acids. Per germline, CDR1 SEHNR and CDR2 FQNEAQ (reference sequence). Trimming removed 4 bases at V and 4 bases at J, with 13 bases between. Full variable domain (outside the CDR3, taken from reference TRBV7-9 and TRBJ1-1): DTGVSQNPRHKITKRGQNVTFRCDPISEHNRLYWYRQTLGQGPEFLTYFQNEAQLEKSRLLSDRFSAERPKGSFSTLEIQRTEQGDSAMYLCASSWAGRSTEAFFGQGTRLTVV.

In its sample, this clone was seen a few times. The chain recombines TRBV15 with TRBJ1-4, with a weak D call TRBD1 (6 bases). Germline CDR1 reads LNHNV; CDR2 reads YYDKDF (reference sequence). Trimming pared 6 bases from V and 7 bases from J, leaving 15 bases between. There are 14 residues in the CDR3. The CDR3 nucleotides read TGTGCCACCAGTACGGGGGAGGGGGGTGAAAAACTGTTTTTT. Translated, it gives CATSTGEGGEKLFF.

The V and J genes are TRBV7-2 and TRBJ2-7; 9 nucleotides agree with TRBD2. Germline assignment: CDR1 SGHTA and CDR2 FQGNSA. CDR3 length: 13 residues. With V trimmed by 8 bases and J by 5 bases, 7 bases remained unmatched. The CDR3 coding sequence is TGTGCCAGCCAAGGTAGCGGGGGCCACGAGCAGTACTTC. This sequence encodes CASQGSGGHEQYF.

The CDR3: CASRSTGAEAFF. For the CDR3, the DNA is TGTGCCAGCAGATCAACAGGGGCTGAAGCTTTCTTT. The chain carries TRBV28 and TRBJ1-1, with TRBD1 identical over 7 bases. From germline, CDR1 is MDHEN and CDR2 SYDVKM. Trimming took 6 bases from V and 6 from J; bases not matched to a gene: 4. CDR3 length equals 12 residues.

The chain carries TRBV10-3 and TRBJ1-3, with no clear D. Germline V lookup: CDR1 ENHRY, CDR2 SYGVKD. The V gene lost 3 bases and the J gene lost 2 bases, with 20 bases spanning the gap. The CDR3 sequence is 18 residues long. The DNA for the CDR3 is TGTGCCATCAGTGACCTCGGGTGGCAGCGACTCCCTGGAAACACCATATATTTT. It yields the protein CAISDLGWQRLPGNTIYF.

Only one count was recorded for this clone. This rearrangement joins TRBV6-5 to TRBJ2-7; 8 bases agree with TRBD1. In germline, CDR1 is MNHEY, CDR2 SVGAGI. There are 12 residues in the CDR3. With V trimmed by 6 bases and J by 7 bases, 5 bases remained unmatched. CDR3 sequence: CASRSTGGEQYF. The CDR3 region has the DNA TGTGCCAGCAGATCCACAGGGGGTGAGCAGTACTTC.

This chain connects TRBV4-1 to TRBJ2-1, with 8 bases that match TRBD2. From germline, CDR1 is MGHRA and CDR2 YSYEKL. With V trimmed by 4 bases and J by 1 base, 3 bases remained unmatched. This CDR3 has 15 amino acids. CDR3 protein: CASSLSGGSYNEQFF. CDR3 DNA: TGCGCCAGCAGCCTCAGCGGGGGATCCTACAATGAGCAGTTCTTC.

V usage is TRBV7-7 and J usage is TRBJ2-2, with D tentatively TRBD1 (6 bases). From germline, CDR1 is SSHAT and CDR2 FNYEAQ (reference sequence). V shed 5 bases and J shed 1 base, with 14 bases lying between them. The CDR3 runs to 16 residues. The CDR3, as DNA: TGTGCCAGCAGCCCCGATGGGGGCAGGAACACCGGGGAGCTGTTTTTT. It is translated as CASSPDGGRNTGELFF.

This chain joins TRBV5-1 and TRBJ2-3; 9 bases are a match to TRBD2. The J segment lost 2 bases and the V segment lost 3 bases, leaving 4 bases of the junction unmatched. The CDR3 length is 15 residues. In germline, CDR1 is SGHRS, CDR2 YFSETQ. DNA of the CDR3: TGCGCCAGCAGCTCCAGCGGGGGGCCCACAGATACGCAGTATTTT. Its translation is CASSSSGGPTDTQYF.

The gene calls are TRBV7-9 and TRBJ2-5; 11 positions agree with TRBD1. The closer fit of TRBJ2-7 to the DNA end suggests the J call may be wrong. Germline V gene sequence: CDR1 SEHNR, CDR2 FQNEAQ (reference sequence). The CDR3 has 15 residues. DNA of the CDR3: TGTGCCAGCAGCTTAGATTGGACAGGGGGCGACGAGCAGTACTTC. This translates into CASSLDWTGGDEQYF.

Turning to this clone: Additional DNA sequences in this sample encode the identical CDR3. CDR3 coding DNA: TGTGCCAGCAGCTCCCAGGGTACTGAAGCTTTCTTT. Protein product: CASSSQGTEAFF. The chain employs TRBV7-9 and TRBJ1-1, with D possibly matching TRBD1 (5 bases). Trimming left V 4 bases short and J 5 bases short, with 8 bases between. The CDR3 length is 12 residues. Germline assignment: CDR1 SEHNR and CDR2 FQNEAQ (reference sequence).

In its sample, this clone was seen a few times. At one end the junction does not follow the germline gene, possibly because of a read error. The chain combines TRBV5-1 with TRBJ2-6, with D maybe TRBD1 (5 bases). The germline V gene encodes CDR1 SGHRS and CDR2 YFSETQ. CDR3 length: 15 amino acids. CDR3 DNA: TGCGCCAGCAGCTTGGAGGGGTATGGGGCCAACGGCCTGACTTTC. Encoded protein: CASSLEGYGANGLTF.

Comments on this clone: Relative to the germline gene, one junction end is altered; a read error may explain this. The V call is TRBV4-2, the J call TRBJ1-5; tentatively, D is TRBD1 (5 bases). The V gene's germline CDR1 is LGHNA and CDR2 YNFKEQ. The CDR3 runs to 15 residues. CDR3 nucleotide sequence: TGTGCCAGTAGCCAAGAATGGGGGGGCAATCAGCCCCAGCATTTT. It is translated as CASSQEWGGNQPQHF.

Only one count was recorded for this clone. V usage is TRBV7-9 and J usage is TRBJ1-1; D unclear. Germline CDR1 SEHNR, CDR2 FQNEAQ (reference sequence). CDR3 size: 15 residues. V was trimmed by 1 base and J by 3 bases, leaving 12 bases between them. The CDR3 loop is CASSLVGEGYTEAFF. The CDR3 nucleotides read TGTGCCAGCAGCTTAGTAGGTGAGGGCTACACTGAAGCTTTCTTT.

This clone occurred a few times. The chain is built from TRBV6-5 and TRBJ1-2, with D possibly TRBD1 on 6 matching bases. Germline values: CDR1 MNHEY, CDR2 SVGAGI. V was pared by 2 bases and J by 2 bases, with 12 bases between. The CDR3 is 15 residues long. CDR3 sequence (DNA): TGTGCCAGCAGTTACCTCGGGGGGGGCAACTATGGCTACACCTTC. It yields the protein CASSYLGGGNYGYTF.

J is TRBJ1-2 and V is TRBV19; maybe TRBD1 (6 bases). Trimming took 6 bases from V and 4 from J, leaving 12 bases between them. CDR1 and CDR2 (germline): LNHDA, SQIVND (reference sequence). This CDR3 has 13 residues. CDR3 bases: TGTGCCAGTAGGGGGGCGGCAGCCTATGGCTACACCTTC. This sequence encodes CASRGAAAYGYTF.

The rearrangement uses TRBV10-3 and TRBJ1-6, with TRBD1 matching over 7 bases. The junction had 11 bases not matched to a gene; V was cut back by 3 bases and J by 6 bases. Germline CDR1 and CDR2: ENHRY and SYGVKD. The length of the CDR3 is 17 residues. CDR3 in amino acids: CAISERLGQASNSPLHF. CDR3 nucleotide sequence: TGTGCCATCAGTGAAAGACTTGGACAGGCCTCTAATTCACCCCTCCACTTT.

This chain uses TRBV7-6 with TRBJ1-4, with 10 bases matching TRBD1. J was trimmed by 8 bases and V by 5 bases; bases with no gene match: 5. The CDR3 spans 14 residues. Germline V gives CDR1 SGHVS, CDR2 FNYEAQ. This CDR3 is CASSPGQGTEKLFF. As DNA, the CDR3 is TGTGCCAGCAGCCCGGGACAGGGGACGGAAAAACTGTTTTTT.

The CDR3 DNA reads as TGTGCCAGCAGCTTCAGCGGGGGCACTGAAGCTTTCTTT. This sequence encodes CASSFSGGTEAFF. V usage is TRBV5-8 and J usage is TRBJ1-1; a possible D gene is TRBD1 (5 bases). The ends were cut back, 2 bases at V and 4 bases at J, with 9 bases in the middle. The germline V gene encodes CDR1 SGHTS and CDR2 YDEGEE. This CDR3 is 13 amino acids long.

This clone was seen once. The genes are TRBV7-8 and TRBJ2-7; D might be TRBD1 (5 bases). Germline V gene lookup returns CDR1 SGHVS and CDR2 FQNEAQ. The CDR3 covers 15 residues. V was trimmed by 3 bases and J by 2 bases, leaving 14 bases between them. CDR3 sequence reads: CASSLGQQGTYEQYV. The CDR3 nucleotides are TGTGCCAGCAGCTTGGGGCAGCAGGGAACCTACGAGCAGTACGTC.

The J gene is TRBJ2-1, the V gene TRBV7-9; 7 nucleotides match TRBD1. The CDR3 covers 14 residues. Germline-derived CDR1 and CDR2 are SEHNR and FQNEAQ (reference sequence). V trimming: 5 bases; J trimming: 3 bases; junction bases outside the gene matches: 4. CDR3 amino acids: CASSPRDSYNEQFF. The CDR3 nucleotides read TGTGCCAGCAGCCCTAGGGACAGCTACAATGAGCAGTTCTTC. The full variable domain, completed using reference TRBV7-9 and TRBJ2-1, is DTGVSQNPRHKITKRGQNVTFRCDPISEHNRLYWYRQTLGQGPEFLTYFQNEAQLEKSRLLSDRFSAERPKGSFSTLEIQRTEQGDSAMYLCASSPRDSYNEQFFGPGTRLTVL.